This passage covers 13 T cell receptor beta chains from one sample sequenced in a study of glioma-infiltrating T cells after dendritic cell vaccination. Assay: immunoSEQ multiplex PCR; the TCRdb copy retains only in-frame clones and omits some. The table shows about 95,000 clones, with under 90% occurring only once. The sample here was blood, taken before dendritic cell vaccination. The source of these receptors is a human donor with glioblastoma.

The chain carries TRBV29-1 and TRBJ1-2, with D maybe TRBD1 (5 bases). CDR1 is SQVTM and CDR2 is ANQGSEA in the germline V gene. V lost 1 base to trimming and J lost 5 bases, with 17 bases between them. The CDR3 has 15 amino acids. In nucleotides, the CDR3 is TGCAGCGTTGAAGGTGAAGGGCAGGGAGGGTATGGCTACACCTTC. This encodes CSVEGEGQGGYGYTF.

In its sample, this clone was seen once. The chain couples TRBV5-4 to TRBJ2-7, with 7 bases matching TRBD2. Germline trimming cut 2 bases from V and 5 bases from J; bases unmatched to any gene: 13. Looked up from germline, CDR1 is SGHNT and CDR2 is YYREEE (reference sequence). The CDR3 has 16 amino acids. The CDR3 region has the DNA TGTGCCAGCAGCTTCAAGCGGGACCTAGGGGAGCACGAGCAGTACTTC. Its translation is CASSFKRDLGEHEQYF.

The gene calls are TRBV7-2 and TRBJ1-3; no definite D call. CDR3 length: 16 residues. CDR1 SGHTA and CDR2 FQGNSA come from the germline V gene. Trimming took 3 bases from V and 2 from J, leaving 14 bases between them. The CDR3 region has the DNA TGTGCCAGCAGCTTTCACCCACAGCTCCCTGGAAACACCATATATTTT. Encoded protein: CASSFHPQLPGNTIYF.

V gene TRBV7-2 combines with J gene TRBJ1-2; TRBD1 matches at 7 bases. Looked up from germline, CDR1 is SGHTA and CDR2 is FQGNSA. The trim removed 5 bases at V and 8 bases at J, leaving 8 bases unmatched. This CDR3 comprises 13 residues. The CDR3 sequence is CASSPETGFGYTF. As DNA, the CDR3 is TGTGCCAGCAGCCCAGAGACAGGGTTCGGCTACACCTTC. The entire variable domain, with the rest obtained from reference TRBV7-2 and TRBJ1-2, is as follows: GAGVSQSPSNKVTEKGKDVELRCDPISGHTALYWYRQSLGQGLEFLIYFQGNSAPDKSGLPSDRFSAERTGGSVSTLTIQRTQQEDSAVYLCASSPETGFGYTFGSGTRLTVV.

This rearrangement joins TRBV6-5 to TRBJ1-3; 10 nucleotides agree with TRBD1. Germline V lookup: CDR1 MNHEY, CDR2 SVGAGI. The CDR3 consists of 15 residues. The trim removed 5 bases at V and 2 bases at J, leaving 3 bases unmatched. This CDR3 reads CASSRQGATGNTIYF. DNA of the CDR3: TGTGCCAGCAGTAGACAGGGGGCTACTGGAAACACCATATATTTT.

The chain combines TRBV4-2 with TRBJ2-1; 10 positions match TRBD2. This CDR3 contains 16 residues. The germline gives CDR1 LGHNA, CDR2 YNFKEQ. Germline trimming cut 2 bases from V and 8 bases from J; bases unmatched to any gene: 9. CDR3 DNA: TGTGCCAGCAGCCAAAGGCTAGCGGGGGATTATCATGAGCAGTTCTTC. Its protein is CASSQRLAGDYHEQFF.

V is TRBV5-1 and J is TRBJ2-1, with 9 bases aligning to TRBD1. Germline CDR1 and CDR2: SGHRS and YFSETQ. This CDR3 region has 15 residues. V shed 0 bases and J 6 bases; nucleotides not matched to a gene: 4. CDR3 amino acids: CASSLDRGQGNEQFF. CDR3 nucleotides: TGCGCCAGCAGCTTGGACAGGGGGCAAGGCAATGAGCAGTTCTTC.

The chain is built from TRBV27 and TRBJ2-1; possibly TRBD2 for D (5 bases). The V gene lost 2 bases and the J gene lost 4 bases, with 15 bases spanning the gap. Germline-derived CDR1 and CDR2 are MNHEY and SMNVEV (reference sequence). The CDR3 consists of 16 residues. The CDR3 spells CASSLREGAWYNEQFF. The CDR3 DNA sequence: TGTGCCAGCAGTTTACGAGAGGGAGCGTGGTACAATGAGCAGTTCTTC.

The CDR3 DNA reads as TGCGCCAGCAGCGGAACCGGGACAGGTGAAAAACTGTTTTTT. Translated: CASSGTGTGEKLFF. The chain uses TRBV5-1 and TRBJ1-4; TRBD1 agrees at 8 bases. Per the germline V gene, CDR1 is SGHRS and CDR2 is YFSETQ. With 4 bases clipped from V and 7 bases from J, the junction kept 6 bases outside the gene matches. The CDR3 has 14 amino acids.

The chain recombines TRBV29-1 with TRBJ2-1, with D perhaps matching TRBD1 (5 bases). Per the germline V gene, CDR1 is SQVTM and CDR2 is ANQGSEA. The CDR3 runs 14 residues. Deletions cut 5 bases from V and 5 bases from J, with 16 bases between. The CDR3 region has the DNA TGCAGCGTTCAGGGCAGGGTAAGGAACAATGAGCAGTTCTTC. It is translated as CSVQGRVRNNEQFF.

As DNA, the CDR3 is TGTGCCAGCAGCCCGATTCAGGGGGCGCGATCACCCCTCCACTTT. As protein: CASSPIQGARSPLHF. V and J are TRBV7-9 and TRBJ1-6; 8 bases fit TRBD1. Germline loops: CDR1 SEHNR, CDR2 FQNEAQ (reference sequence). The ends lost 5 bases at V and 10 bases at J; junction bases unmatched: 10. The CDR3 runs 15 residues. Looking up the rest from reference TRBV7-9 and TRBJ1-6 gives the full variable domain: DTGVSQNPRHKITKRGQNVTFRCDPISEHNRLYWYRQTLGQGPEFLTYFQNEAQLEKSRLLSDRFSAERPKGSFSTLEIQRTEQGDSAMYLCASSPIQGARSPLHFGNGTRLTVT.

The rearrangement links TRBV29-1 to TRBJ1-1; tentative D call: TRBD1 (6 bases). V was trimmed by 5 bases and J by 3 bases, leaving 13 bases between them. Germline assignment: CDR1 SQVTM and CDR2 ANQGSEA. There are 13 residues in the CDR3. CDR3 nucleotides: TGCAGCGTTCAGGGGATAGACTACACTGAAGCTTTCTTT. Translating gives CSVQGIDYTEAFF.

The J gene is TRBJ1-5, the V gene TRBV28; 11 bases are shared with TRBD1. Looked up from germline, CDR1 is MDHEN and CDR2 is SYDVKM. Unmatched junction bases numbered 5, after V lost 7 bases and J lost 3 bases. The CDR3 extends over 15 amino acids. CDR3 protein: CASKRDRGANQPQHF. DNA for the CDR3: TGTGCCAGCAAACGGGACAGGGGGGCCAATCAGCCCCAGCATTTT.